Sequencing of this T cell receptor (beta chain) was carried out in a study of T cell changes during pregnancy in multiple sclerosis. Sequenced by immunoSEQ multiplex PCR; TCRdb stores in-frame clones only, minus some. This sample has 70,000 to 95,000 clones, with around 95% found just once. The material sequenced was peripheral blood, taken in the second trimester of pregnancy. The sequence was obtained from a female donor in good health, enrolled as a control in a pregnancy study.

CDR3 DNA sequence: TGTGCCAGCCGGATGTCAGGGGTAGGCAATCAGCCCCAGCATTTT. Translated, it gives CASRMSGVGNQPQHF. The chain joins TRBV19 to TRBJ1-5; possibly TRBD1 for D (6 bases). The CDR3 covers 15 residues. With 9 bases removed from V and 2 bases from J, the gap between germline ends came to 17 bases. From germline, CDR1 is LNHDA and CDR2 SQIVND (reference sequence).